The clone carrying this T cell receptor beta chain was recorded at least ten times. As yet, its antigen is unknown. The data were obtained in a study of neurological immune-mediated disorders. Trimming took 1 base from V and 5 from J; bases not matched to a gene: 3. Germline V CDR1 and CDR2: SSHAT, FNYEAQ (reference sequence). CDR3 length: 15 amino acids. Study-level points and caveats: The most TCR clonal expansion was seen in HTLV-1-associated myelopathy, whereas the least was seen in multiple sclerosis, below the level in healthy controls. The absence of shared CDR3 amino acid sequences among expanded clones across subjects suggests private repertoires in all groups. When repertoires were grouped phylogenetically, those of 18 of 34 multiple sclerosis patients fell into one related-CDR3 cluster, a possible signature.

Every sequencing run returned over 200 million TCR-beta sequences, which were derived from 15-18 subjects. TCRdb recomputed calls from the 5' RACE reads with MiXCR, one row per CDR3 protein. The sample records tens of thousands of distinct CDR3 sequences, approximately 2.4% being singletons. The chain combines TRBV7-7 with TRBJ2-1, with TRBD2 matching 9 bases. Sample: PBMCs. This TCR came from a woman aged 25-40 years with multiple sclerosis. The CDR3 loop is CASSLGTSENNEQFF. The CDR3 DNA follows: TGTGCCAGCAGCTTAGGGACTAGCGAAAACAATGAGCAGTTCTTC.